The text below deals with one T cell receptor (beta chain). The data derive from a study of control samples from healthy donors and cancer patients. V dropped 3 bases and J dropped 1 base, with 9 bases sitting between them. Germline loops: CDR1 SGHVS, CDR2 FQNEAQ. The CDR3 is 14 residues long. Sequenced by immunoSEQ multiplex PCR; TCRdb stores in-frame clones only, minus some. The sample includes 150,000 or so clones, around 90% of them seen just once. The sample taken for sequencing was blood. The receptor was derived from a young man in good health. The chain employs TRBV7-8 and TRBJ1-1, with a tentative D call TRBD1 (5 bases). The CDR3 is CASSLKGKNTEAFF. DNA of the CDR3: TGTGCCAGCAGCTTGAAGGGGAAGAACACTGAAGCTTTCTTT.